This TCR beta chain emerged from a study of T cell changes during pregnancy in multiple sclerosis. The CDR3 is made up of 12 amino acids. The germline gives CDR1 MNHEY, CDR2 SMNVEV (reference sequence). Trimming left V 5 bases short and J 5 bases short, with 7 bases between. Assay: immunoSEQ multiplex PCR; the TCRdb copy retains only in-frame clones and omits some. This table has 40,000 or so clones, under 95% appearing once. This sequence originates from a female donor with multiple sclerosis, enrolled in a pregnancy study. The genes are TRBV27 and TRBJ2-1; the D is unclear. The specimen comprised CD8+ T cells from peripheral blood mononuclear cells, sampled in the third trimester of pregnancy. The CDR3 nucleotides read TGTGCCAGCAGTCTACCAAACAATGAGCAGTTCTTC. This codes for CASSLPNNEQFF.